This T cell receptor (beta chain) was found in a study of cytomegalovirus exposure and HLA in healthy donors. This clone appeared once. The antigen remains unidentified. Study outcomes and limitations: Per a later analysis, roughly 17,000 TCR beta sequences showed association with HLA alleles at 0.05 false discovery rate. Among TCR beta chains, those listed as cytomegalovirus-associated numbered around 160. Confirmation was obtained in vitro that a few CMV-associated chains are specific for CMV antigens. Productive status was seen about 90% or about 30% of the time for most TCR beta V segments in an earlier analysis.

PCR was performed using 60 Vbeta and 13 Jbeta primers. Assay: immunoSEQ multiplex PCR; the TCRdb copy retains only in-frame clones and omits some. The sample carries around 110,000 clones, 70% to 80% recorded once. The TCR sequence derives from a woman younger than 35 in good health and CMV-seronegative. The specimen sequenced was PBMCs.

The CDR3 DNA reads as TGCGCCAGCAGCACCTCTAACCGGGAGCCATTATACGAGCAGTACTTC. Translated, it gives CASSTSNREPLYEQYF. V and J are TRBV5-1 and TRBJ2-7; tentatively, D is TRBD2 (6 bases). There are 16 residues in the CDR3. Per the germline V gene, CDR1 is SGHRS and CDR2 is YFSETQ. With 4 bases removed from V and 4 bases from J, the gap between germline ends came to 21 bases.